Shown below are 5 T cell receptor beta chains from a single sample sequenced in a study of human T cells and chemical hapten exposure. Each CDR3 protein gets one entry after TCRdb re-called the RACE reads with MiXCR. Among roughly 89,000 distinct CDR3 sequences listed, roughly 10% were seen once. Time point indicated: patch test 3, about 24 weeks after DPC sensitization. Documented treatment: therapeutic diphenylcyclopropenone sensitization with weekly scalp DPC. The sample in question was whole blood, obtained in connection with sensitization to the hapten diphenylcyclopropenone (DPC). These receptors originate from a woman between 25 and 40 years old with alopecia areata. Some clones in this sample may be carry-over from other donors' samples.

This clonotype was recorded a few times. The chain joins TRBV27 to TRBJ1-1; D call uncertain. CDR3 length: 13 residues. Trimming removed 5 bases at V and 0 bases at J, with 7 bases between. Germline lookup yields CDR1 MNHEY and CDR2 SMNVEV (reference sequence). In DNA, the CDR3 is TGTGCCAGCAGTCCTAACTTGAACACTGAAGCTTTCTTT. Its translation: CASSPNLNTEAFF.

This clonotype occurred a few times. The chain combines TRBV20-1 with TRBJ1-1; 10 nucleotides match TRBD1. Unmatched junction bases numbered 6, after V lost 3 bases and J lost 5 bases. The CDR3 length is 14 residues. Germline V gives CDR1 DFQATT, CDR2 SNEGSKA (reference sequence). CDR3 sequence (DNA): TGCAGTGCTAGGCCCGGGACAGGGGTAACTGAAGCTTTCTTT. Amino acids: CSARPGTGVTEAFF.

V usage is TRBV28 and J usage is TRBJ2-1; 12 bases are shared with TRBD2. Germline V gene lookup returns CDR1 MDHEN and CDR2 SYDVKM. Trimming removed 6 bases from V and 6 bases from J; junction bases left unmatched: 9. The CDR3 is made up of 16 amino acids. DNA for the CDR3: TGTGCCAGCAGCCCTAGCGGGAGGGCCGGTGTCAATGAGCAGTTCTTC. This encodes CASSPSGRAGVNEQFF.

Only a few counts were recorded for this clonotype. The rearrangement links TRBV27 to TRBJ2-2; D remains unclear. CDR1 is MNHEY and CDR2 is SMNVEV in the germline V gene (reference sequence). V was cut by 5 bases and J by 3 bases, with 4 bases left in between. The CDR3 totals 12 residues. The CDR3 sequence: CASSHYTGELFF. DNA for the CDR3: TGTGCCAGCAGTCACTACACCGGGGAGCTGTTTTTT.

This chain connects TRBV28 to TRBJ1-3, with D possibly matching TRBD1 (5 bases). There are 17 residues in the CDR3. The V end lost 4 bases, the J end lost 0 bases, and 16 bases lay between the germline ends. The germline V gene has CDR1 MDHEN and CDR2 SYDVKM. CDR3 DNA: TGTGCCAGCAGTTACCACGAAGACAGTCTCTCTGGAAACACCATATATTTT. It encodes CASSYHEDSLSGNTIYF.